The 29 T cell receptor beta chains below all came from one sample that was sequenced in a study of naive and memory T cell subsets. The beta constant-region primer was an equimolar mix of two oligonucleotides covering TRBC1 and TRBC2. Four rounds of PCR amplified the ligated cDNA using nested alpha and beta constant-region primers plus SP2. TCRdb ran MiXCR on the UMI-ligation and nested PCR reads and lists one entry per CDR3 protein. The sample contains about 160,000 distinct CDR3 sequences, approximately 22% of which appear only once. Their recognized antigens are unknown. General observations from the study: A few larger clonotypes appeared in naive repertoires, especially CD8, possibly memory cells re-expressing CD45RA.

What was sequenced was naive CD4+ T cells from blood. The receptors originated from a human donor in good health.

This chain uses TRBV6-5 with TRBJ2-6; D is possibly TRBD2 (6 bases). CDR1 is MNHEY, CDR2 SVGAGI, per germline. V lost 5 bases and J 0 bases, leaving 14 bases between the germline ends. This CDR3 contains 17 residues. The CDR3 nucleotides read TGTGCCAGCAGTACCCCGCGGGGTCGCTCTGGGGCCAACGTCCTGACTTTC. Encoded protein: CASSTPRGRSGANVLTF.

The V call is TRBV6-1, the J call TRBJ2-1; D is ambiguous. This CDR3 is 14 amino acids long. Germline CDR1 MNHNS, CDR2 SASEGT. Trimming cost V 3 bases and J 0 bases, with 6 bases left between them. In DNA form, the CDR3 reads TGTGCCAGCAGTGAGCTTGACTCCTACAATGAGCAGTTCTTC. Protein product: CASSELDSYNEQFF.

This clonotype was seen at least ten times. This chain links TRBV11-2 with TRBJ2-7, with D perhaps being TRBD1 or TRBD2 (5 bases each). Germline CDR1 reads SGHAT; CDR2 reads FQNNGV. The CDR3 has 14 amino acids. Between the trimmed V and J ends, which lost 5 bases and 5 bases, there was a span of 16 bases. CDR3 sequence (DNA): TGTGCCAGCAGCATCTCCGGGACGGTCAACGAGCAGTACTTC. Residues: CASSISGTVNEQYF.

The chain is built from TRBV7-2 and TRBJ2-7; 14 bases fit TRBD2. V lost 4 bases and J lost 4; bases outside the gene matches: 9. Germline V gene data show CDR1 as SGHTA and CDR2 as FQGNSA. This CDR3 is 17 amino acids long. CDR3 bases: TGTGCCAGCAGCTCTGGGACTAGCGGGAGTTTGGGTTACGAGCAGTACTTC. It is translated as CASSSGTSGSLGYEQYF.

The V and J genes are TRBV24-1 and TRBJ2-3; D is undetermined. The CDR3 is 16 residues long. Per germline, CDR1 KGHDR and CDR2 SFDVKD. The ends were cut back, 5 bases at V and 2 bases at J, with 16 bases in the middle. CDR3: CATSGQVHPNTDTQYF. The CDR3 DNA sequence: TGTGCCACCAGTGGTCAGGTCCATCCCAACACAGATACGCAGTATTTT.

The chain uses TRBV5-1 and TRBJ2-4; possibly TRBD1 for D (5 bases). V lost 1 base, J lost 0 bases, and 17 bases lay in between. Germline CDR1 and CDR2: SGHRS and YFSETQ. The CDR3 spans 18 residues. The CDR3 DNA reads as TGCGCCAGCAGCTTGCTAAGGGCAGGGATCTCAGCCAAAAACATTCAGTACTTC. Translated: CASSLLRAGISAKNIQYF.

This clonotype was counted ten times or more. This chain links TRBV29-1 with TRBJ2-1; D may be TRBD1 (6 bases). This CDR3 comprises 13 residues. V shed 4 bases and J shed 7 bases, with 14 bases lying between them. Germline loops: CDR1 SQVTM, CDR2 ANQGSEA. CDR3 sequence (DNA): TGCAGCGTTGTAGTTCCGCAGGGGAATGAGCAGTTCTTC. This sequence encodes CSVVVPQGNEQFF.

This clonotype was seen more than once but under ten times. The V and J genes are TRBV4-1 and TRBJ1-2, with a tentative D call TRBD1 (5 bases). V was cut by 0 bases and J by 6 bases, with 17 bases left in between. Looked up from germline, CDR1 is MGHRA and CDR2 is YSYEKL. The CDR3 length is 16 residues. The DNA of the CDR3 is TGCGCCAGCAGCCAAGAGGTGGAGGTGAGGGGACATGGCTACACCTTC. Translated, it gives CASSQEVEVRGHGYTF.

This clonotype came up a few times. V and J are TRBV6-5 and TRBJ1-1; D unclear. Trimming took 6 bases from V and 1 from J, leaving 9 bases between them. Looked up from germline, CDR1 is MNHEY and CDR2 is SVGAGI. The CDR3 covers 13 residues. CDR3 amino acids: CASRGSANTEAFF. The DNA of the CDR3 is TGTGCCAGCAGGGGGTCCGCGAACACTGAAGCTTTCTTT.

The chain couples TRBV5-5 to TRBJ2-1; D unclear. CDR1 SGHKS and CDR2 YYEKEE come from the germline V gene (reference sequence). The CDR3 runs 16 residues. V was clipped by 0 bases and J by 7 bases, with 17 bases between them. CDR3 protein: CASSLDWPILGNEQFF. CDR3 nucleotide sequence: TGTGCCAGCAGCTTGGATTGGCCGATATTAGGGAATGAGCAGTTCTTC.

The sample holds a few counts of this clonotype. The chain uses TRBV27 and TRBJ2-1, with D hard to call. This CDR3 has 14 residues. The germline V gene has CDR1 MNHEY and CDR2 SMNVEV (reference sequence). Between the trimmed V and J ends, which lost 6 bases and 0 bases, there was a span of 9 bases. The CDR3 DNA reads TGTGCCAGCAGATTCTCCGCCTCCTACAATGAGCAGTTCTTC. It yields the protein CASRFSASYNEQFF.

This clonotype was seen only a few times. V is TRBV2 and J is TRBJ1-2; D remains unclear. V was cut by 4 bases and J by 4 bases, with 7 bases left in between. The CDR3 is made up of 12 amino acids. CDR1 and CDR2 from the germline V gene are SNHLY and FYNNEI. Written as DNA, the CDR3 is TGTGCCAGCAGTGTTGAGGGCTATGGCTACACCTTC. Protein: CASSVEGYGYTF.

This clonotype showed up just a few times. The chain combines TRBV20-1 with TRBJ2-7, with TRBD1 identical over 8 bases. The CDR3 runs 13 residues. With 6 bases clipped from V and 2 bases from J, the junction kept 6 bases outside the gene matches. Germline V gene sequence: CDR1 DFQATT, CDR2 SNEGSKA (reference sequence). CDR3 region: CSADRGIAYEQYF. In nucleotides, the CDR3 is TGCAGTGCCGACAGGGGAATCGCCTACGAGCAGTACTTC.

Ten or more counts support this clonotype. The chain recombines TRBV6-2 or TRBV6-3 with TRBJ1-1, with a possible D match to TRBD1 (5 bases). CDR3 length equals 12 residues. Germline assignment: CDR1 MNHEY and CDR2 SVGEGT. V was cut by 7 bases and J by 5 bases, with 11 bases left in between. The CDR3 DNA follows: TGTGCCAGCAACACAGGCGGAACTGAAGCTTTCTTT. Its protein is CASNTGGTEAFF.

There are many counts of this clonotype. The chain carries TRBV19 and TRBJ2-1, with 9 bases lining up with TRBD1. Germline CDR1 is LNHDA and CDR2 is SQIVND (reference sequence). Germline trimming cut 5 bases from V and 5 bases from J; bases unmatched to any gene: 7. This CDR3 contains 15 residues. CDR3 protein: CASSPPRTGDNEQFF. The CDR3 DNA sequence: TGTGCCAGTAGTCCTCCTCGGACAGGGGACAATGAGCAGTTCTTC.

The genes are TRBV12-3 or TRBV12-4 and TRBJ1-6, with 7 bases lining up with TRBD1. V was pared by 6 bases and J by 8 bases, with 10 bases of the junction left unmatched. This CDR3 is built from 15 residues. CDR3 sequence (DNA): TGTGCCAGCAGCGAACGGGGACAGAATTATTCACCCCTCCACTTT. This encodes CASSERGQNYSPLHF.

CDR3 sequence reads: CASTLDRGISGNTIYF. CDR3 in DNA: TGTGCCAGCACTCTTGACAGGGGGATCTCTGGAAACACCATATATTTT. The rearrangement joins TRBV12-3 or TRBV12-4 to TRBJ1-3; 9 positions match TRBD1. This CDR3 spans 16 amino acids. The junction had 7 bases not matched to a gene; V was cut back by 7 bases and J by 0 bases.

This clonotype appeared many times. The V call is TRBV29-1, the J call TRBJ2-7, with a weak D call TRBD2 (6 bases). Between the trimmed V and J ends, which lost 6 bases and 0 bases, there was a span of 12 bases. CDR1 is SQVTM, CDR2 ANQGSEA, per germline. The length of the CDR3 is 13 residues. CDR3 coding DNA: TGCAGCGTCTCCCGGGACTCCTCCTACGAGCAGTACTTC. Its translation is CSVSRDSSYEQYF.

This chain uses TRBV6-6 with TRBJ1-1, with D maybe TRBD1 (5 bases). This CDR3 has 12 amino acids. The germline V and J ends were trimmed by 7 bases and 6 bases, with 12 bases remaining between them. Germline values: CDR1 MNHNY, CDR2 SVGAGI (reference sequence). The CDR3 spells CASTQVTAEAFF. The CDR3 bases are TGTGCCAGCACCCAAGTGACAGCTGAAGCTTTCTTT.

The genes are TRBV7-8 and TRBJ2-1, with TRBD2 identical over 8 bases. The CDR3 sequence is 15 residues long. Per the germline V gene, CDR1 is SGHVS and CDR2 is FQNEAQ. V was pared by 1 base and J by 3 bases, with 2 bases of the junction left unmatched. This CDR3 reads CASSLVAGIYNEQFF. The CDR3 nucleotides read TGTGCCAGCAGCTTAGTAGCGGGAATCTACAATGAGCAGTTCTTC.

At least ten counts were recorded for this clonotype. The CDR3 reads CASSLQRGGRPYYEQYF. As DNA, the CDR3 is TGTGCCAGTAGTCTCCAAAGGGGCGGCAGGCCATACTACGAGCAGTACTTC. V and J are TRBV19 and TRBJ2-7, with D tentatively TRBD1 (5 bases). CDR1 is LNHDA, CDR2 SQIVND, per germline (reference sequence). Trimming stripped 5 bases from V and 3 bases from J, with 23 bases between. This CDR3 is 17 amino acids long.

The rearrangement links TRBV28 to TRBJ2-6; TRBD1 aligns across 8 bases. The CDR3 contains 18 residues. Germline lookup yields CDR1 MDHEN and CDR2 SYDVKM. Losses at the gene ends were 1 base for V and 1 base for J; bases not matched to a gene: 6. CDR3 sequence (DNA): TGTGCCAGCAGTTTATCAGGACAGGGAGCATCTGGGGCCAACGTCCTGACTTTC. It translates to CASSLSGQGASGANVLTF.

The chain recombines TRBV5-1 with TRBJ2-1, with D hard to call. Germline lookup yields CDR1 SGHRS and CDR2 YFSETQ. V was pared by 1 base and J by 6 bases, with 11 bases between. There are 14 residues in the CDR3. The CDR3 protein is CASSLFTASNEQFF. The CDR3 DNA is TGCGCCAGCAGCTTGTTCACAGCTAGCAATGAGCAGTTCTTC.

This chain links TRBV29-1 with TRBJ2-5; 8 bases fit TRBD2. V lost 4 bases, J lost 1 base, and 2 bases stayed unmatched. This CDR3 spans 13 amino acids. Germline V CDR1 and CDR2: SQVTM, ANQGSEA. CDR3 coding DNA: TGCAGCGTTGGCGGGAGGCTCCAAGAGACCCAGTACTTC. Translating gives CSVGGRLQETQYF. The whole variable domain, remainder taken from reference TRBV29-1 and TRBJ2-5, is SAVISQKPSRDICQRGTSLTIQCQVDSQVTMMFWYRQQPGQSLTLIATANQGSEATYESGFVIDKFPISRPNLTFSTLTVSNMSPEDSSIYLCSVGGRLQETQYFGPGTRLLVL.

The rearrangement joins TRBV5-1 to TRBJ2-7; 7 positions agree with TRBD2. This CDR3 has 14 residues. The trim removed 0 bases at V and 9 bases at J, leaving 9 bases unmatched. The germline V gene has CDR1 SGHRS and CDR2 YFSETQ. In DNA, the CDR3 is TGCGCCAGCAGCTTGGGGCTAGCGGAGTCAGGGCAGTACTTC. Translated, it gives CASSLGLAESGQYF. Using reference TRBV5-1 and TRBJ2-7 for the parts outside the CDR3, the full variable domain is KAGVTQTPRYLIKTRGQQVTLSCSPISGHRSVSWYQQTPGQGLQFLFEYFSETQRNKGNFPGRFSGRQFSNSRSEMNVSTLELGDSALYLCASSLGLAESGQYFGPGTRLTVT.

This rearrangement joins TRBV23-1 to TRBJ2-5; D call uncertain. TRBV23-1 is placed among ORFs of uncertain function. V was trimmed by 0 bases and J by 0 bases, leaving 8 bases between them. The CDR3 runs to 15 residues. As DNA, the CDR3 is TGCGCCAGCAGTCAATCGGAGAGCCACCAAGAGACCCAGTACTTC. Residues: CASSQSESHQETQYF.

The chain links TRBV10-3 to TRBJ1-5; D gene uncertain. The V gene lost 5 bases and the J gene lost 4 bases, with 6 bases spanning the gap. This CDR3 region has 12 residues. Germline CDR1 and CDR2: ENHRY and SYGVKD. The CDR3 region has the DNA TGTGCCATCAGTAACAATAATCAGCCCCAGCATTTT. As protein: CAISNNNQPQHF.

The CDR3 region has the DNA TGTGCCAGCAGCCGAGGACGGAACACTGAAGCTTTCTTT. Protein product: CASSRGRNTEAFF. The chain carries TRBV3-1 and TRBJ1-1; no clear D. CDR1 is LGHDT and CDR2 is YNNKEL in the germline V gene (reference sequence). V was trimmed by 4 bases and J by 1 base, leaving 7 bases between them. The CDR3 is 13 amino acids.

This clonotype was detected only a few times. The chain uses TRBV28 and TRBJ1-1; no clear D gene. Germline V gives CDR1 MDHEN, CDR2 SYDVKM. With 2 bases removed from V and 1 base from J, the gap between germline ends came to 8 bases. The CDR3 loop spans 14 amino acids. CDR3 sequence: CASSLRTANTEAFF. DNA for the CDR3: TGTGCCAGCAGTTTAAGAACCGCGAACACTGAAGCTTTCTTT.